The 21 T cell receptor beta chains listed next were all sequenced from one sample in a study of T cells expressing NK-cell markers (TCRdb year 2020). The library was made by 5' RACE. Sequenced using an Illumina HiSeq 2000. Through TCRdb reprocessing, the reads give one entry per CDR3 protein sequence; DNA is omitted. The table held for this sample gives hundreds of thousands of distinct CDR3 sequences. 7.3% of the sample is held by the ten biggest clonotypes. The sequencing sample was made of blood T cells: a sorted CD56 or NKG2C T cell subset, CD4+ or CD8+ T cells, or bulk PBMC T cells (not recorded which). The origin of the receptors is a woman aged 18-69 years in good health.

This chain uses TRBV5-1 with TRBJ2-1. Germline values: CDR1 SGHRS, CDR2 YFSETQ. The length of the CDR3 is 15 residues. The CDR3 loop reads CASSLEPTVGNEQFF.

CDR3 region: CATSREGQGREQYF. V usage is TRBV15 and J usage is TRBJ2-7; TCRdb returns TRBD1, unconfirmable since there is no DNA. This CDR3 is 14 amino acids long. CDR1 and CDR2 (germline): LNHNV, YYDKDF (reference sequence). The full variable domain, in which reference TRBV15 and TRBJ2-7 provide the parts outside the CDR3, is DAMVIQNPRYQVTQFGKPVTLSCSQTLNHNVMYWYQQKSSQAPKLLFHYYDKDFNNEADTPDNFQSRRPNTSFCFLDIRSPGLGDTAMYLCATSREGQGREQYFGPGTRLTVT.

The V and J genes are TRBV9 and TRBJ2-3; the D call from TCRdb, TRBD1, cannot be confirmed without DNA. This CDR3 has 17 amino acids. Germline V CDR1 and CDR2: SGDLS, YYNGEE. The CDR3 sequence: CASSVDLRESDTDTQYF.

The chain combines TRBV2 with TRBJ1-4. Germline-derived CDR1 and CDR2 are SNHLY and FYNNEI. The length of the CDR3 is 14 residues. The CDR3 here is CASRASRTNEKLFF.

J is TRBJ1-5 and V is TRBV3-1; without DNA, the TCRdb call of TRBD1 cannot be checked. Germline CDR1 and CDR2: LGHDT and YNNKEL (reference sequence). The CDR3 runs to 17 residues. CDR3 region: CASSQGTGTRWNQPQHF. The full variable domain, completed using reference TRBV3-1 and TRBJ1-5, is DTAVSQTPKYLVTQMGNDKSIKCEQNLGHDTMYWYKQDSKKFLKIMFSYNNKELIINETVPNRFSPKSPDKAHLNLHINSLELGDSAVYFCASSQGTGTRWNQPQHFGDGTRLSIL.

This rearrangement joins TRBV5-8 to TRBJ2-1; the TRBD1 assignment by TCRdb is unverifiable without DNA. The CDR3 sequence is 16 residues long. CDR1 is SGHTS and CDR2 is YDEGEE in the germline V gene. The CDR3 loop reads CASSPGNLFAINEQFF.

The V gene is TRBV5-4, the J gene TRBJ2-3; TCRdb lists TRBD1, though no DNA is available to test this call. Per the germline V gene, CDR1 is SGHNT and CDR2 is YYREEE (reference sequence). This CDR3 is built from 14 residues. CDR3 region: CASSLGQGQDTQYF.

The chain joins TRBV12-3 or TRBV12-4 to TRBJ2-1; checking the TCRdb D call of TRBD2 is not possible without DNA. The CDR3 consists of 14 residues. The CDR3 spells CASTGTAAYNEQFF.

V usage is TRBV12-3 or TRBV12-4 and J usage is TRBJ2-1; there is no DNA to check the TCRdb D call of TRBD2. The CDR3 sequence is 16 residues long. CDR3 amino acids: CASSRSLAGLYNEQFF.

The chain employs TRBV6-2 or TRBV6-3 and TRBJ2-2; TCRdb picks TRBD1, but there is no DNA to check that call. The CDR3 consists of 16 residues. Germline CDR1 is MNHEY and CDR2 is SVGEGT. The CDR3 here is CASSYSMTGGTGELFF.

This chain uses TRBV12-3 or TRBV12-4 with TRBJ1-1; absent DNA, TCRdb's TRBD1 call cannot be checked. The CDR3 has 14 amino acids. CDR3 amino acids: CASTTSGANTEAFF.

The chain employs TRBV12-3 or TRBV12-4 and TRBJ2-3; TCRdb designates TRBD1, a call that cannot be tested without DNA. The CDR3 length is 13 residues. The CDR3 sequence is CASSSDSRGTQYF.

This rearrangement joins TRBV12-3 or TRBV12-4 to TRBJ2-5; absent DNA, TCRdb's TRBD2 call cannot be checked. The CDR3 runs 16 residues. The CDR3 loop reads CASSLTSGSRTETQYF.

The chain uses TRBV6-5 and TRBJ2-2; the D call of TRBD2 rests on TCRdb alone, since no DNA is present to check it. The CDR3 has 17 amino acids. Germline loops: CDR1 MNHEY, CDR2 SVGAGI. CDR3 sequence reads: CASISAWTSGVTGELFF.

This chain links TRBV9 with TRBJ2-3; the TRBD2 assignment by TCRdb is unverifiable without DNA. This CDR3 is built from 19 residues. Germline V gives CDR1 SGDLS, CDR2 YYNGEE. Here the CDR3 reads CASSGSASVLRDSTDTQYF.

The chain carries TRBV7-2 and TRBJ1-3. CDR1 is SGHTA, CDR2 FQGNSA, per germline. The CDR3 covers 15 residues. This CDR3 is CASSLDGTGGNTIYF.

Here the CDR3 reads CASSALSNTGELFF. The gene calls are TRBV6-1 and TRBJ2-2. The germline V gene has CDR1 MNHNS and CDR2 SASEGT. This CDR3 has 14 amino acids.

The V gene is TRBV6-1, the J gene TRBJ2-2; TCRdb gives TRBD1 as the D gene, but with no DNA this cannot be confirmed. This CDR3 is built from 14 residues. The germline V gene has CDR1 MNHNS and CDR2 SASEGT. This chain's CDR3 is CASSRGVEGGELFF.

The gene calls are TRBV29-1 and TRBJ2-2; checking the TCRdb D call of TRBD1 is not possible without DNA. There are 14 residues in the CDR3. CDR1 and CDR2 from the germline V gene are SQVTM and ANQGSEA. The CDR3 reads CSVGASGDTGELFF.

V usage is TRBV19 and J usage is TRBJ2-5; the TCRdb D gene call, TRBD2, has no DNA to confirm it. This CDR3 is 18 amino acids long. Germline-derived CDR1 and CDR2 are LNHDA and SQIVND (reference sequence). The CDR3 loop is CASTRTSGDKSRQETQYF.

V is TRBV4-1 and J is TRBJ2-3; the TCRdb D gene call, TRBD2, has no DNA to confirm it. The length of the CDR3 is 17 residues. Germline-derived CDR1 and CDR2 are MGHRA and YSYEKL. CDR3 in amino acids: CASSNAPGLATTDTQYF.